Listed below are T cell receptor beta chains from one sample, sequenced in a study of blood T cell repertoires in COVID-19. TCRdb's copy holds only in-frame clones and misses some; the assay was immunoSEQ multiplex PCR. The data show 250,000 or so clones, nearly 90% seen once. Sequencing was done on a sample of peripheral blood. The source of these receptors is a woman aged 25 to 39 with acute or convalescent COVID-19. Both conserved end residues are part of each CDR3. A D gene is named only where the DNA matches it firmly. Clone sizes are given selectively: once, few, many, or a class where the clone is expanded.

v_gene	abundance	d_gene	j_gene	CDR3aa	CDR3nt
TRBV12-3/TRBV12-4	NA	NA	TRBJ2-3	CASSPAGDTQYF	TGTGCCAGCAGTCCTGCGGGAGATACGCAGTATTTT
TRBV15	NA	NA	TRBJ1-3	CATSRDWTEGGNTIYF	TGTGCCACCAGCAGAGATTGGACAGAGGGTGGAAACACCATATATTTT
TRBV3-1/TRBV3-2	NA	TRBD1	TRBJ1-1	CASSQDLPGQGLKIEDTEAFF	TGTGCCAGCAGCCAAGACCTTCCAGGACAGGGCTTGAAGATAGAGGACACTGAAGCTTTCTTT
TRBV10-3	NA	TRBD1	TRBJ1-6	CAISESTTGGNASPLHF	TGTGCCATCAGTGAGTCGACGACAGGGGGCAATGCTTCACCCCTCCACTTT
TRBV12-5	once	NA	TRBJ1-3	CASGFGDLSSGNTIYF	TGTGCTAGTGGTTTCGGAGACTTAAGCTCTGGAAACACCATATATTTT
TRBV19	NA	TRBD2	TRBJ2-3	CASSILAGRGADTQYF	TGTGCCAGTAGTATTCTCGCCGGGAGGGGAGCAGATACGCAGTATTTT
TRBV10-1	NA	TRBD2	TRBJ2-3	CASSPGLAGVADTQYF	TGCGCCAGCAGTCCGGGACTAGCGGGAGTGGCAGATACGCAGTATTTT
TRBV19	NA	TRBD2	TRBJ2-3	CASSPTGIAGSPRGTDTQYF	TGTGCCAGTAGTCCGACTGGTATAGCGGGATCCCCCCGAGGCACAGATACGCAGTATTTT
TRBV9	NA	TRBD2	TRBJ2-3	CASSVGLATDTQYF	TGTGCCAGCAGCGTAGGACTAGCAACAGATACGCAGTATTTT
TRBV4-1	NA	NA	TRBJ2-7	CASSQDGVADSYEQYF	TGCGCCAGCAGCCAAGATGGAGTGGCGGATTCCTACGAGCAGTACTTC
TRBV9	NA	NA	TRBJ1-2	CASSPESYGYTF	TGTGCCAGCAGCCCAGAATCGTATGGCTACACCTTC
TRBV12-3/TRBV12-4	NA	NA	TRBJ2-3	CASRSTGLDTQYF	TGTGCCAGCAGATCTACAGGGTTGGATACGCAGTATTTT
TRBV19	NA	TRBD2	TRBJ2-1	CASRRGAGGMNEQFF	TGTGCCAGTAGGAGAGGGGCGGGAGGGATGAATGAGCAGTTCTTC
TRBV6-1	NA	TRBD2	TRBJ2-3	CASSEAGTSGDASTDTQYF	TGTGCCAGCAGTGAAGCCGGGACTAGCGGGGACGCTAGCACAGATACGCAGTATTTT
TRBV24-1	NA	NA	TRBJ1-5	CATSDPTGPDQPQHF	TGTGCCACCAGTGATCCTACAGGGCCCGATCAGCCCCAGCATTTT
TRBV29-1	NA	TRBD1	TRBJ2-7	CSVATGSHEQYF	TGCAGCGTTGCGACAGGGTCCCACGAGCAGTACTTC
TRBV10-3	NA	NA	TRBJ1-1	CAISVNSAGRAFF	TGTGCCATCAGTGTAAATTCGGCAGGGCGAGCTTTCTTT
TRBV6-5	NA	TRBD1	TRBJ2-3	CASIGTGVPDTQYF	TGTGCCAGCATTGGGACAGGGGTTCCAGATACGCAGTATTTT
TRBV29-1	NA	NA	TRBJ2-1	CSVLRGYEQFF	TGCAGCGTTCTAAGGGGTTATGAGCAGTTCTTC
TRBV5-6	NA	TRBD2	TRBJ2-1	CASTRAGDRDNEQFF	TGTGCCAGCACCCGGGCGGGGGATCGCGACAATGAGCAGTTCTTC
TRBV19	NA	NA	TRBJ2-7	CASSAGQYPEQYF	TGTGCCAGTAGTGCGGGACAGTACCCCGAGCAGTACTTC
TRBV6-5	once	NA	TRBJ2-2	CASSYSQTGELFF	TGTGCCAGCAGTTACTCTCAGACCGGGGAGCTGTTTTTT
TRBV5-1	NA	NA	TRBJ2-1	CASSPGQGIYNEQFF	TGCGCCAGCAGCCCCGGGCAGGGAATCTACAATGAGCAGTTCTTC
TRBV10-3	NA	NA	TRBJ2-3	CAIKGGVKSDTQYF	TGTGCCATCAAAGGGGGAGTAAAATCAGATACGCAGTATTTT
TRBV19	NA	NA	TRBJ1-4	CASSLQTEQNEKLFF	TGTGCCAGTAGTCTTCAGACAGAACAGAATGAAAAACTGTTTTTT
TRBV12-5	NA	TRBD2	TRBJ2-7	CASAPTSGSFRISYEQYF	TGTGCTAGTGCTCCGACTAGCGGGAGTTTCCGGATCTCCTACGAGCAGTACTTC
TRBV7-9	NA	TRBD1	TRBJ1-1	CASSFGTGRTEAFF	TGTGCCAGCAGCTTCGGGACAGGGCGGACTGAAGCTTTCTTT
TRBV19	NA	NA	TRBJ1-5	CASSISRGRTLSNQPQHF	TGTGCCAGTAGTATTAGTCGGGGGAGGACACTTAGCAATCAGCCCCAGCATTTT
TRBV5-1	NA	TRBD2	TRBJ2-7	CASSLGLAGPYYEQYF	TGCGCCAGCAGCTTGGGGCTAGCGGGACCTTACTACGAGCAGTACTTC
TRBV27	NA	TRBD2	TRBJ2-1	CASSLLGTSGIGRFF	TGTGCCAGCAGTTTACTCGGGACTAGCGGGATCGGACGGTTCTTC
TRBV6-5	once	TRBD1	TRBJ1-2	CASSYRDREGGYTF	TGTGCCAGCAGTTACCGCGACAGGGAAGGCGGCTACACCTTC
TRBV7-2	NA	TRBD2	TRBJ2-7	CASTPRMGLAGGHEQYF	TGTGCCAGCACCCCGAGAATGGGACTAGCGGGAGGGCACGAGCAGTACTTC
TRBV27	NA	NA	TRBJ1-1	CASSRAGNTEAFF	TGTGCCAGCAGTCGTGCGGGGAACACTGAAGCTTTCTTT
TRBV19	NA	TRBD2	TRBJ2-5	CASRGGLAGGYGETQYF	TGTGCCAGTAGGGGGGGACTAGCGGGAGGGTACGGGGAGACCCAGTACTTC
TRBV30	NA	TRBD1	TRBJ1-5	CAWSGGTGGDTTQHF	TGTGCCTGGAGCGGAGGGACAGGGGGGGACACGACCCAGCATTTT
TRBV30	few	NA	TRBJ2-2	CAWRTHTGELFF	TGTGCCTGGAGGACACACACCGGGGAGCTGTTTTTT
TRBV7-8	NA	TRBD2	TRBJ2-6	CASSSGLAGRKAGANVLTF	TGTGCCAGCAGCTCCGGACTAGCGGGACGAAAAGCTGGGGCCAACGTCCTGACTTTC
TRBV7-2	NA	TRBD2	TRBJ2-3	CASSLTSGTGIPTDTQYF	TGTGCCAGCAGCCTTACTAGCGGGACAGGAATACCCACAGATACGCAGTATTTT
TRBV4-3	NA	NA	TRBJ2-6	CASSQEGSGANVLTF	TGCGCCAGCAGCCAGGAGGGGTCTGGGGCCAACGTCCTGACTTTC
TRBV2	NA	TRBD1	TRBJ1-6	CASRARTGGNSPLHF	TGTGCCAGCAGGGCCCGAACAGGGGGTAATTCACCCCTCCACTTT